Listed below are T cell receptor beta chains from one sample, sequenced in a study of response to subunit inactivated influenza vaccine. One entry per CDR3 protein results from TCRdb running MiXCR on the RT-PCR reads. The data contain 400,000 to 650,000 distinct CDR3 sequences, more than 7% of them singletons. The sample was PBMCs from blood, taken about 23 months after vaccination. Receptors originate from a man between 50 and 69 years old who received an inactivated influenza vaccine. The CDR3 runs from the conserved cysteine through the conserved F or W. Fields, in order: clone size, D gene, V gene, J gene, CDR3 protein, CDR3 DNA. A D gene is named only where the DNA matches it firmly. The size of a clone is reported for some rows only, either as once, few or many, or as a class for expanded clones.

size: few
D: TRBD1
V: TRBV5-1
J: TRBJ2-6
CDR3: CASRPGTGVTPGSSGANVLTF
DNA: TGCGCCAGCAGGCCGGGGACAGGGGTCACCCCGGGAAGCTCTGGGGCCAACGTCCTGACTTTC

size: many
D: TRBD2
V: TRBV7-2
J: TRBJ2-3
CDR3: CASRPPNSGLLDTQYF
DNA: TGTGCCAGCAGGCCACCGAATAGCGGGCTGTTAGATACGCAGTATTTT

size: .
D: TRBD1
V: TRBV11-1
J: TRBJ1-1
CDR3: CASSSDLQGAARNTEAFF
DNA: TGTGCCAGCAGCTCTGATTTACAGGGGGCTGCGCGGAACACTGAAGCTTTCTTT

size: few
D: .
V: TRBV7-2
J: TRBJ2-1
CDR3: CASNTMRGSGEQFF
DNA: TGTGCCAGCAACACTATGAGGGGCTCGGGTGAGCAGTTCTTC

size: many
D: .
V: TRBV7-2
J: TRBJ2-7
CDR3: CASSPREGNYEQYF
DNA: TGTGCCAGCAGCCCACGGGAAGGCAACTACGAGCAGTACTTC

size: .
D: TRBD2
V: TRBV20-1
J: TRBJ2-7
CDR3: CSAFRTSGGREQYF
DNA: TGCAGTGCTTTCCGGACTAGCGGGGGGCGGGAGCAGTACTTC

size: many
D: .
V: TRBV5-1
J: TRBJ2-5
CDR3: CASSLGFSAAQETQYF
DNA: TGCGCCAGCAGCTTGGGATTCAGTGCAGCACAAGAGACCCAGTACTTC

size: few
D: TRBD1
V: TRBV5-1
J: TRBJ2-7
CDR3: CASSGTGASEQYF
DNA: TGCGCCAGCAGCGGGACAGGAGCCTCCGAGCAGTACTTC

size: many
D: TRBD2
V: TRBV4-1
J: TRBJ2-5
CDR3: CASSQDPTSGRPQYF
DNA: TGCGCCAGCAGCCAAGATCCGACCAGCGGGAGGCCCCAGTACTTC

size: many
D: TRBD1
V: TRBV3-1
J: TRBJ2-1
CDR3: CASSDLMGQGAEQFF
DNA: TGTGCCAGCAGTGACCTGATGGGACAGGGAGCTGAGCAGTTCTTC

size: .
D: .
V: TRBV27
J: TRBJ2-1
CDR3: CASSFEGLAVNEQFF
DNA: TGTGCCAGCAGTTTCGAGGGGTTGGCGGTCAATGAGCAGTTCTTC

size: many
D: .
V: TRBV7-9
J: TRBJ1-1
CDR3: CASSLISGVQLEAFF
DNA: TGTGCCAGCAGCTTAATTTCGGGGGTCCAACTTGAAGCTTTCTTT

size: few
D: .
V: TRBV28
J: TRBJ2-2
CDR3: CASSFSGYTGELFF
DNA: TGTGCCAGCAGTTTCTCGGGTTACACCGGGGAGCTGTTTTTT

size: many
D: .
V: TRBV2
J: TRBJ2-2
CDR3: CASRNGNTGELFF
DNA: TGTGCCAGCCGCAACGGGAACACCGGGGAGCTGTTTTTT

size: .
D: .
V: TRBV30
J: TRBJ1-5
CDR3: CAWSKEGVQPQHF
DNA: TGTGCCTGGAGTAAGGAGGGGGTACAGCCCCAGCATTTT

size: .
D: TRBD2
V: TRBV5-1
J: TRBJ2-1
CDR3: CASSLNVAGVNEQFF
DNA: TGCGCCAGCAGCTTGAACGTAGCGGGGGTGAATGAGCAGTTCTTC

size: few
D: TRBD1
V: TRBV4-2
J: TRBJ2-3
CDR3: CASSQEGQNMYLDTQYF
DNA: TGTGCCAGCAGCCAAGAGGGACAGAATATGTACTTGGATACGCAGTATTTT

size: .
D: TRBD2
V: TRBV5-1
J: TRBJ2-1
CDR3: CASRDPGGSTSNEQFF
DNA: TGCGCCAGCAGGGATCCGGGGGGGTCCACATCCAATGAGCAGTTCTTC

size: .
D: .
V: TRBV6-5
J: TRBJ2-7
CDR3: CASSYSPDSYEQYF
DNA: TGTGCCAGCAGTTACTCGCCGGACAGCTACGAGCAGTACTTC

size: many
D: TRBD2
V: TRBV7-2
J: TRBJ2-1
CDR3: CASSSLLAGAGNEQFF
DNA: TGTGCCAGCAGCTCCCTGCTAGCGGGGGCGGGGAATGAGCAGTTCTTC

size: few
D: .
V: TRBV6-2/TRBV6-3
J: TRBJ2-5
CDR3: CASDGGTLQETQYF
DNA: TGTGCCAGCGATGGTGGGACCCTACAAGAGACCCAGTACTTC

size: few
D: .
V: TRBV20-1
J: TRBJ2-7
CDR3: CSVETPAGDYEQYF
DNA: TGCAGTGTCGAAACCCCGGCCGGTGATTACGAGCAGTACTTC

size: .
D: TRBD1
V: TRBV29-1
J: TRBJ2-1
CDR3: CSVRTGTGDYNEQFF
DNA: TGCAGCGTCAGAACCGGGACAGGGGATTACAATGAGCAGTTCTTC

size: few
D: .
V: TRBV12-3/TRBV12-4
J: TRBJ2-5
CDR3: CASSITGTKETQYF
DNA: TGTGCCAGCAGTATAACCGGGACAAAAGAGACCCAGTACTTC

size: .
D: TRBD1
V: TRBV10-3
J: TRBJ2-3
CDR3: CAIRRGTGEGDTQYF
DNA: TGTGCCATCAGGAGAGGGACAGGGGAAGGAGATACGCAGTATTTT

size: many
D: .
V: TRBV28
J: TRBJ2-5
CDR3: CASNSGSVVQETQYF
DNA: TGTGCCAGCAATTCCGGGTCGGTTGTACAAGAGACCCAGTACTTC

size: few
D: .
V: TRBV25-1
J: TRBJ2-1
CDR3: CASKSSYEQFF
DNA: TGTGCCAGCAAGTCTAGCTATGAGCAGTTCTTC

size: .
D: TRBD2
V: TRBV11-3
J: TRBJ2-2
CDR3: CASSLKTSGRSNTGELFF
DNA: TGTGCCAGCAGCTTAAAGACTAGCGGGAGGTCCAACACCGGGGAGCTGTTTTTT

size: many
D: .
V: TRBV10-3
J: TRBJ1-5
CDR3: CAVDQGYSNQPQHF
DNA: TGTGCCGTCGACCAGGGGTATAGCAATCAGCCCCAGCATTTT

size: .
D: TRBD1
V: TRBV20-1
J: TRBJ1-1
CDR3: CSVRGQEIIILNTEAFF
DNA: TGCAGTGTCAGGGGACAGGAGATTATTATATTGAACACTGAAGCTTTCTTT

size: many
D: .
V: TRBV7-8
J: TRBJ2-7
CDR3: CASSHLTGGKASYEQYF
DNA: TGTGCCAGCAGCCACCTGACTGGCGGGAAAGCATCCTACGAGCAGTACTTC

size: few
D: TRBD2
V: TRBV4-2
J: TRBJ2-2
CDR3: CASSQPPWQRGGVITGELFF
DNA: TGTGCCAGCAGCCAACCCCCGTGGCAGCGGGGGGGCGTCATTACCGGGGAGCTGTTTTTT

size: few
D: .
V: TRBV18
J: TRBJ2-7
CDR3: CASSPPGLLTYEQYF
DNA: TGTGCCAGCTCACCACCGGGCTTGCTTACCTACGAGCAGTACTTC

size: many
D: TRBD1
V: TRBV12-3/TRBV12-4
J: TRBJ2-7
CDR3: CASSSDRGPYEQYF
DNA: TGTGCCAGCAGTTCGGACAGGGGCCCCTACGAGCAGTACTTC

size: few
D: TRBD1
V: TRBV20-1
J: TRBJ2-3
CDR3: CSARDPDRGDTQYF
DNA: TGCAGTGCTAGAGACCCAGACAGGGGTGATACGCAGTATTTT

size: many
D: TRBD1
V: TRBV15
J: TRBJ2-3
CDR3: CATKGQGAGDTQYF
DNA: TGTGCCACCAAAGGACAGGGGGCAGGGGATACGCAGTATTTT

size: .
D: TRBD1
V: TRBV20-1
J: TRBJ1-6
CDR3: CSVNSGGNSPLHF
DNA: TGCAGTGTCAATTCAGGGGGAAATTCACCCCTCCACTTT

size: few
D: .
V: TRBV11-2
J: TRBJ2-2
CDR3: CASSSLSGSTGELFF
DNA: TGTGCCAGCAGCTCCCTAAGCGGGTCCACCGGGGAGCTGTTTTTT

size: few
D: .
V: TRBV6-1
J: TRBJ2-7
CDR3: CASSEVGRGHEQYF
DNA: TGTGCCAGCAGTGAAGTCGGCAGGGGCCACGAGCAGTACTTC

size: few
D: TRBD1
V: TRBV11-2
J: TRBJ1-1
CDR3: CASSTSGTANTEAFF
DNA: TGTGCCAGCAGCACTTCCGGGACAGCGAACACTGAAGCTTTCTTT

size: .
D: .
V: TRBV5-5
J: TRBJ2-7
CDR3: CASTRSGTATYEQYF
DNA: TGTGCCAGCACCCGATCCGGGACCGCTACTTACGAGCAGTACTTC

size: many
D: .
V: TRBV4-1
J: TRBJ1-3
CDR3: CASSQEGLVGNTIYF
DNA: TGCGCCAGCAGCCAAGAGGGACTAGTTGGAAACACCATATATTTT

size: .
D: .
V: TRBV2
J: TRBJ2-7
CDR3: CASSETGTNSYEQYF
DNA: TGTGCCAGCAGTGAAACGGGGACGAACTCCTACGAGCAGTACTTC

size: .
D: .
V: TRBV3-1
J: TRBJ2-1
CDR3: CASSQNVGGGNEQFF
DNA: TGTGCCAGCAGCCAAAACGTAGGGGGGGGCAATGAGCAGTTCTTC

size: .
D: .
V: TRBV29-1
J: TRBJ1-2
CDR3: CSVARQDYGYTF
DNA: TGCAGCGTCGCCCGACAGGACTATGGCTACACCTTC

size: many
D: .
V: TRBV7-2
J: TRBJ2-3
CDR3: CASSLFGSAVSLDTQYF
DNA: TGTGCCAGCAGCTTATTCGGGTCAGCAGTTTCATTGGATACGCAGTATTTT

size: few
D: .
V: TRBV28
J: TRBJ2-6
CDR3: CASSFRVSGANVLTF
DNA: TGTGCCAGCAGTTTTCGAGTCTCTGGGGCCAACGTCCTGACTTTC

size: many
D: TRBD1
V: TRBV7-2
J: TRBJ1-2
CDR3: CASSPSTGYGYTF
DNA: TGTGCCAGCAGCCCATCGACAGGGTATGGCTACACCTTC

size: .
D: .
V: TRBV21-1
J: TRBJ2-6
CDR3: CARPGRQDHVLTF
DNA: TGTGCCAGGCCCGGGAGGCAGGACCACGTCCTGACTTTC

size: .
D: .
V: TRBV3-1
J: TRBJ2-5
CDR3: CASCQDVARGQETQYF
DNA: TGTGCCAGCTGCCAAGACGTAGCTAGGGGCCAAGAGACCCAGTACTTC

size: many
D: .
V: TRBV5-1
J: TRBJ1-1
CDR3: CASSLGSTTSEAFF
DNA: TGCGCCAGCAGCTTGGGAAGTACCACTAGTGAAGCTTTCTTT

size: many
D: .
V: TRBV6-6
J: TRBJ2-7
CDR3: CASSFVSAYEQYF
DNA: TGTGCCAGCAGTTTCGTCAGCGCCTACGAGCAGTACTTC

size: .
D: .
V: TRBV5-1
J: TRBJ2-1
CDR3: CASSFSPGAYNEQFF
DNA: TGCGCCAGCAGCTTCTCCCCTGGCGCCTACAATGAGCAGTTCTTC

size: many
D: TRBD1
V: TRBV15
J: TRBJ2-7
CDR3: CATSRQRTGTEQYF
DNA: TGTGCCACCAGCAGACAAAGGACAGGGACCGAGCAGTACTTC

size: few
D: .
V: TRBV7-6
J: TRBJ2-3
CDR3: CASSSKAGPTTDTQYF
DNA: TGTGCCAGCAGCTCAAAGGCGGGGCCAACCACAGATACGCAGTATTTT

size: .
D: TRBD2
V: TRBV28
J: TRBJ2-2
CDR3: CASSLMGLAGQTGELFF
DNA: TGTGCCAGCAGTTTAATGGGACTAGCGGGGCAAACCGGGGAGCTGTTTTTT

size: few
D: .
V: TRBV7-2
J: TRBJ2-5
CDR3: CASSSQAGQETQYF
DNA: TGTGCCAGCAGCTCTCAAGCGGGTCAAGAGACCCAGTACTTC

size: .
D: .
V: TRBV5-1
J: TRBJ2-3
CDR3: CASSLGLVEGTQYF
DNA: TGCGCCAGCAGCTTGGGACTAGTCGAGGGTACGCAGTATTTT